This TCR beta chain was obtained from a study of control samples from healthy donors and cancer patients. The assay was immunoSEQ multiplex PCR, and TCRdb's table has in-frame clones only and misses some. The sample records 35,000 to 50,000 clones, 70% to 90% being singletons. The V and J ends lost 5 bases and 4 bases, in that order; junction bases with no gene match: 12. This CDR3 has 17 amino acids. Germline V gene sequence: CDR1 LNHDA, CDR2 SQIVND (reference sequence). The chain couples TRBV19 to TRBJ2-2; TRBD1 aligns across 8 bases. Sequences were obtained from PBMCs. This TCR was recovered from a woman in her sixties with lung cancer. The CDR3 is CASSSEGQGGITGELFF. The CDR3 region has the DNA TGTGCCAGTAGTTCCGAAGGACAGGGCGGGATCACCGGGGAGCTGTTTTTT.